This entry is about one T cell receptor (beta chain). The sample holds a few counts of this clonotype. No antigen is known for it. A much larger clonotype is one base distant, so this may be a read error. CDR1 and CDR2 were assigned from the germline V gene as SGHTA and FQGNSA. Trimming removed 2 bases from V and 6 bases from J, leaving 10 bases between the germline ends. The CDR3 starts with the cysteine, ends with the phenylalanine, and has 13 residues. The DNA shown is the 39-base CDR3, in frame from base 1. The library came from 5' RACE. The second PCR ran for roughly 7 to 12 cycles and used a J-beta primer mix along with a sample-barcoded 5' primer. Each TCR beta cDNA molecule received a unique molecular identifier from a template-switch 5' adaptor carrying 12 random nucleotides. Each sample yielded at least 2.5 million CDR3-containing paired-end reads. First-strand cDNA was synthesized from all RNA with the Mint cDNA synthesis kit, primed by a TRBC-specific oligonucleotide. Following uracil-DNA glycosylase treatment, a first 18-cycle PCR with universal primers M1SS and BC2_uni_R was performed on all cDNA. Concerning the study's data processing: For normalization, 1 million high-quality reads were randomly selected from each sample, with every read carrying a distinct molecular identifier. Reads with shared molecular identifiers were discarded instead of being binned into consensus sequences. MiTCR, set to a Q25 quality threshold and the strictest error-elimination algorithm, was used for CDR3 identification, clonotype clustering and error correction. A nonparametric unseen species model with Euler transformation was used to estimate lower-bound total TCR beta diversity. The raw public data were reprocessed by TCRdb itself: fastp quality trimming at Q25, MiXCR clonotype calling, in-frame beta chains only. Entries are consolidated by CDR3 protein sequence, retaining the most common genes and DNA. For this entry, the V and J calls and clone size follow TCRdb and not the study's own pipeline. A total of fewer than 2,000,000 distinct CDR3 sequences appear in this sample, about 39% of them only once. The top ten constitute roughly 23% of the sample.

This entry is derived from a study of blood T cells in healthy people across ages (dated by TCRdb to 2015 to 2017). For context, the study as a whole: Template switching captured roughly one uniquely barcoded TCR beta cDNA molecule per two T cells in model experiments. Donors of different ages were randomly distributed across sequencing lanes to avoid experimental bias. Using deep sequencing normalized with unique cDNA molecular identifiers, the study measured how TCR beta repertoire diversity changes with age. The study analyzed two additional independent replicas of 1 million unique cDNA reads from the same blood draw for two donors, one aged 18 to 30 and one aged 80 or older. The donors were divided into four age groups: young (average around 16 years), middle-aged (about 39), aged (approximately 59) and long-lived (82).

Systemically healthy Caucasian individuals from Russia, over 30 in total and aged about 6 to 100 years, were included as donors. About 9.1 milliliters of peripheral blood were collected from each donor into EDTA-treated Vacutainer tubes. Ficoll-Paque density-gradient centrifugation was used to isolate PBMCs, with at least 6 million per sample. Trizol reagent was used to extract total RNA from PBMCs, with at least 6 micrograms per sample. For every donor, flow cytometry on a PBMC aliquot measured the percentage of naive CD45RAhigh/CD27high T cells. Results and caveats for the whole study, not just this receptor: As age increased, observed TCR beta diversity per million T cells dropped in a roughly linear way, and a significant reduction was already evident by age about 36. Conclusive comparison of naive and antigen-experienced compartments was prevented by the profiling of bulk unsorted PBMCs. Donor CMV infection status was unknown, potentially confounding age-related changes in expanded clonotypes. Total diversity estimates from one million sequenced T cells were considered lower bounds and underestimates. Compared with the aged group, more naive CD4+ T cells, fewer expanded clones and increased TCR diversity were shown by the long-lived group, suggesting age selection. A strong correlation was found between observed TCR beta diversity and the percentage of naive T cells measured by flow cytometry.

The rearrangement joined TRBV7-2 to TRBJ1-2, with a weak D call of TRBD1 (6 bases match). The sample comprised blood. This TCR came from a human donor in good health. The sequenced DNA: TGTGCCAGCAGCTTAACAAGGGGGAATGGCTACACCTTC. This is translated as CASSLTRGNGYTF.